Presented here are 17 T cell receptor beta chains from one specimen sequenced in a study of tissue T cells after allogeneic stem cell transplantation (dated by TCRdb to 2022 to 2024). Libraries were prepared through the immunoSEQ multiplex PCR assay. Drawn from immuneACCESS, this table holds only the in-frame rearrangements with V and J called that TCRdb kept. Clones are partly lost; checked studies trace under half to an unresolved V gene and leave the rest unexplained. The sample profile shows over 40,000 clones; over 70% of them were found once. The ten largest clonotypes hold 0.5% to 0.65% of the sample. Sequencing was performed on sorted cells pooled from one or two spleens. Receptor source: a pool of C57BL/6 mice in good health.

Note on this clone: Germline and genes: mouse. From the germline J gene comes the end of the CDR3, since the read stops 1 residue before it. This chain uses TRBV2 with TRBJ2-4; 12 bases are a match to TRBD2. The V segment lost 4 bases and the J segment 6 bases; nucleotides outside the gene matches: 2. CDR1 LGHNA and CDR2 YSYQKL come from the germline V gene. The CDR3 spans 14 residues. Partial CDR3 DNA: TGTGCCAGCAGCCCGGACTGGGGGGGTAACACCTTGTAC. Translated, it gives CASSPDWGGNTLY. The CDR3 in full is CASSPDWGGNTLYF.

On this clone: Mouse gene names and germline throughout. The chain's CDR3 is CASSRQGADSDYTF. The covered CDR3 bases are TGTGCAAGCAGCCGACAGGGGGCAGACTCCGACTACACC. This chain links TRBV16 with TRBJ1-2, with 10 bases matching TRBD1. Read sequence stops 1 residue before the CDR3 end, and the germline J gene provides the missing end. The trim removed 5 bases at V and 3 bases at J, leaving 3 bases unmatched. From germline, CDR1 is SGHSA and CDR2 FRNQAP. The CDR3 length is 14 residues.

The sample holds one count of this clone. Gene names and germline match the mouse. The read halts 1 residue ahead of the CDR3 end, with the missing end drawn from the germline J gene. The chain recombines TRBV19 with TRBJ2-4; 12 nucleotides agree with TRBD2. This CDR3 contains 16 residues. Germline V gene data show CDR1 as FNHDT and CDR2 as SITEND (reference sequence). Trimming cost V 4 bases and J 0 bases; bases outside gene matches: 3. The sequenced CDR3 bases are TGTGCCAGCAGTCGACTGGGGGGGCGCAGTCAAAACACCTTGTAC. Residues: CASSRLGGRSQNTLY. The entire CDR3 is CASSRLGGRSQNTLYF.

With regard to this clone: Germline and genes: mouse. CDR3: CASSPGTKDTQYF. The part of the CDR3 DNA that was read is TGTGCCAGCAGCCCTGGGACAAAAGACACCCAGTAC. The chain has TRBV3 and TRBJ2-5; possibly TRBD1 for D (6 bases). The DNA ends 1 residue before the CDR3 does, and the rest of the CDR3 is filled in from the germline J gene. The V and J ends lost 5 bases and 4 bases respectively, with 10 bases between them. This CDR3 region has 13 residues. Looked up from germline, CDR1 is SNHLY and CDR2 is FYNGKV (reference sequence).

Turning to this clone: Germline and genes here are mouse. The read ends 1 residue shy of where the CDR3 ends; the end is completed using the germline J gene. The chain uses TRBV16 and TRBJ1-4; TRBD1 might be the D (6 bases). V lost 4 bases to trimming and J lost 4 bases, with 10 bases between them. Per germline, CDR1 SGHSA and CDR2 FRNQAP. The CDR3 runs 14 residues. Incomplete CDR3 DNA: TGTGCAAGCAGCTCGACAGGACGCAACGAAAGATTATTT. It translates to CASSSTGRNERLF. The full CDR3 protein reads CASSSTGRNERLFF.

This clone was recorded only once. Gene names are the mouse ones. The missing CDR3 end, 1 residue past where the read stops, is filled in from the germline J gene. The gene calls are TRBV15 and TRBJ1-1; TRBD1 matches 7 bases. This CDR3 region has 13 residues. J gave up 0 bases and V 6 bases, and 1 base lay outside the gene matches. From germline, CDR1 is SGHND and CDR2 FRSKSL. The CDR3 DNA, read in part, is TGTGCCAGCAGGGGACAGACAAACACAGAAGTCTTC. Translated, it gives CASRGQTNTEVF. The whole CDR3 is CASRGQTNTEVFF. The variable domain in full, with the rest retrieved from reference TRBV15 and TRBJ1-1, is DAGVTQTPRHEVAEKGQTIILKCEPVSGHNDLFWYRQTKIQGLELLSYFRSKSLMEDGGAFKDRFKAEMLNSSFSTLKIQPTEPKDSAVYLCASRGQTNTEVFFGKGTRLTVV.

Worth noting for this clone: Each gene name is a mouse one. The CDR3 is cut off 1 residue early in the read; its end comes from the germline J gene. The genes are TRBV13-2 and TRBJ2-1; D remains unclear. The germline V gene encodes CDR1 NNHNN and CDR2 SYGAGS (reference sequence). The CDR3 contains 11 residues. V dropped 3 bases and J dropped 6 bases, with 4 bases sitting between them. CDR3 region: CASGGFAEQFF. The CDR3 DNA, read in part, is TGTGCCAGCGGTGGCTTTGCTGAGCAGTTC.

Worth noting for this clone: Gene and germline names: mouse. The CDR3 extends 1 residue past the end of the read, so its final part is completed from the germline J gene. The rearrangement links TRBV20 to TRBJ1-2; 9 bases line up with TRBD1. V lost 7 bases, J lost 4 bases, and 4 bases stayed unmatched. In germline, CDR1 is GFQATS, CDR2 STVNSAI. The CDR3 loop spans 12 amino acids. The CDR3 region is CGVQGAGSDYTF. Incomplete CDR3 DNA: TGTGGTGTACAGGGGGCTGGCTCCGACTACACC.

On this clone: The germline and genes are mouse ones. The read ends 1 residue shy of where the CDR3 ends; the end is completed using the germline J gene. The chain couples TRBV1 to TRBJ2-5; D is ambiguous. The V end was cut by 1 base, the J end by 5 bases, with 4 bases between. The CDR3 length is 12 residues. Germline V gene sequence: CDR1 NSQYPW, CDR2 LRSPGD (reference sequence). This CDR3 is CTCSAATDTQYF. CDR3 DNA, as far as it was read: TGCACCTGCAGTGCAGCCACAGACACCCAGTAC. Using reference TRBV1 and TRBJ2-5 for the parts outside the CDR3, the full variable domain is VTLLEQNPRWRLVPRGQAVNLRCILKNSQYPWMSWYQQDLQKQLQWLFTLRSPGDKEVKSLPGADYLATRVTDTELRLQVANMSQGRTLYCTCSAATDTQYFGPGTRLLVL.

A remark on this clone: All gene names here are mouse names. The read ends 1 residue early relative to the CDR3; the germline J gene fills the gap. The rearrangement joins TRBV1 to TRBJ2-2; D remains ambiguous. The germline V and J ends were trimmed by 3 bases and 4 bases, with 0 bases remaining between them. The CDR3 has 11 residues. Germline-derived CDR1 and CDR2 are NSQYPW and LRSPGD (reference sequence). This CDR3 reads CTCSATGQLYF. Incomplete CDR3 DNA: TGCACCTGCAGTGCCACCGGGCAGCTCTAC.

In the case of this clone: The listed genes are named as in mouse. The CDR3 goes on 1 residue after the read ends, and that part is filled in from the germline J gene. This chain connects TRBV29 to TRBJ1-1; D is unclear. Germline CDR1 MSHET, CDR2 SYDVDS. This CDR3 contains 14 residues. The V gene lost 7 bases and the J gene lost 0 bases, with 12 bases spanning the gap. The covered CDR3 bases are TGTGCTAGCACCTCGACAAATTCAAACACAGAAGTCTTC. Encoded protein: CASTSTNSNTEVF. The full CDR3 reads CASTSTNSNTEVFF.

As concerns this clone: Gene names denote mouse genes. Read coverage stops 1 residue before the CDR3 terminus; the germline J gene supplies the remainder. The rearrangement links TRBV13-2 to TRBJ2-2; tentative D call: TRBD1 (6 bases). Germline lookup yields CDR1 NNHNN and CDR2 SYGAGS (reference sequence). The CDR3 is 16 amino acids. V lost 0 bases and J 0 bases, leaving 9 bases between the germline ends. CDR3 residues: CASGDAGTTNTGQLYF. Partial CDR3 DNA: TGTGCCAGCGGTGATGCAGGGACAACAAACACCGGGCAGCTCTAC.

This clone was picked up a small number of times. Here the gene names and germline are mouse. The read ends 1 residue before the CDR3 terminus; that terminus is restored from the germline J gene. V and J are TRBV1 and TRBJ2-7, with 12 bases identical to TRBD1. Germline V gene sequence: CDR1 NSQYPW, CDR2 LRSPGD (reference sequence). Unmatched junction bases numbered 4, after V lost 0 bases and J lost 7 bases. The CDR3 covers 15 residues. The CDR3 bases that were read are TGCACCTGCAGTGCAGACCGGGACAGGGGGCGAGAACAGTAC. It codes for CTCSADRDRGREQY. The whole CDR3 sequence reads CTCSADRDRGREQYF. Variable domain in full (rest from reference TRBV1 and TRBJ2-7): VTLLEQNPRWRLVPRGQAVNLRCILKNSQYPWMSWYQQDLQKQLQWLFTLRSPGDKEVKSLPGADYLATRVTDTELRLQVANMSQGRTLYCTCSADRDRGREQYFGPGTRLTVL.

Points on this clone: Gene names are mouse gene names. The read stops 1 residue short of the end of the CDR3; the missing end is completed from the germline J gene. The chain links TRBV20 to TRBJ2-4; D remains ambiguous. This CDR3 is built from 14 residues. CDR1 is GFQATS, CDR2 STVNSAI, per germline. V lost 0 bases and J lost 3, with 10 bases in between. The CDR3 sequence: CGARDKGMQNTLYF. The sequenced part of the CDR3 DNA is TGTGGTGCTAGGGATAAGGGAATGCAAAACACCTTGTAC.

This clone was detected once. Gene names are mouse gene names. CDR3 in amino acids: CAWSPHPNSDYTF. The sequenced CDR3 bases are TGTGCCTGGAGTCCACATCCAAACTCCGACTACACC. This chain uses TRBV31 with TRBJ1-2; D uncertain. The missing CDR3 end, 1 residue past where the read stops, is filled in from the germline J gene. There are 13 residues in the CDR3. The germline V and J ends were trimmed by 1 base and 0 bases, with 6 bases remaining between them. Germline CDR1 reads GKSSPN; CDR2 reads SITVG.

In its sample, this clone was seen once. Gene names and germline match the mouse. The read gets to within 1 residue of the CDR3 end, and the germline J gene fills in the rest. The chain has TRBV13-1 and TRBJ2-3; D not resolved. V lost 0 bases and J 2 bases, leaving 7 bases between the germline ends. Germline loops: CDR1 NSHNY, CDR2 SYGAGN. The CDR3 sequence is 14 residues long. CDR3 DNA, as far as it was read: TGTGCCAGCAGTGATGCTGGTAATGCAGAAACGCTGTAT. As protein: CASSDAGNAETLY. The whole CDR3 protein is CASSDAGNAETLYF.

This clone was counted only a few times. A read error may produce the germline difference seen at one junction end. Gene labels here are mouse ones. The read terminates 1 residue ahead of where the CDR3 ends, so the germline J gene completes it. This sequence joins TRBV20 and TRBJ1-2; TRBD1 is a possible D gene (6 bases). Looked up from germline, CDR1 is GFQATS and CDR2 is STVNSAI. The CDR3 sequence is 12 residues long. This CDR3 reads CGARDKNSDYTF. The sequenced CDR3 bases are TGTGGTGCTCGGGACAAAAACTCCGACTACACC.